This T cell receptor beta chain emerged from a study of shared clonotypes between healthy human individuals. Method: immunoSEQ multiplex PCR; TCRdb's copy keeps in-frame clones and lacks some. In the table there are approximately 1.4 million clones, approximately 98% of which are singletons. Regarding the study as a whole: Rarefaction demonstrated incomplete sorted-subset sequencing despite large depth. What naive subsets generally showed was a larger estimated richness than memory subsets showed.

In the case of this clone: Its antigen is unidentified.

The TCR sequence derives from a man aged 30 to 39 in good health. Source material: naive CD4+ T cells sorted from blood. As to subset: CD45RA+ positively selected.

The CDR3 sequence: CASSPSGTGEEKLFF. The CDR3 nucleotides read TGTGCCAGCAGCCCATCGGGGACAGGGGAGGAAAAACTGTTTTTT. The V and J genes are TRBV7-2 and TRBJ1-4, with 10 bases fitting TRBD1. This CDR3 has 15 amino acids. The germline V gene has CDR1 SGHTA and CDR2 FQGNSA. The ends lost 5 bases at V and 8 bases at J; junction bases unmatched: 8.